This T cell receptor beta chain was observed in a study of cytomegalovirus exposure and HLA in healthy donors. Broader study findings: When analyzed later, a missense DCLRE1C variant was found to be linked to TCR beta V- and J-gene trimming.

To note about this clone: The antigen is unknown.

The PCR made use of 60 Vbeta and 13 Jbeta primers. Method: immunoSEQ multiplex PCR; TCRdb's copy keeps in-frame clones and lacks some. The sample consists of some 38,000 clones, about 70% of them appearing once. The CDR3 has 16 residues. The V gene end was trimmed by 6 bases and the J gene end by 2 bases; junction bases not matched to a gene: 7. In germline, CDR1 is SGHAT, CDR2 FQNNGV. Sequencing was done on a sample of PBMCs. The chain recombines TRBV11-2 with TRBJ2-7; 13 bases line up with TRBD2. This sequence was found in a man aged 35 to 55 in good health and CMV-seronegative. The CDR3 sequence: CASSSTSGGLPYEQYF. CDR3 bases: TGTGCCAGCAGTTCGACTAGCGGGGGGTTACCCTACGAGCAGTACTTC.